These 24 T cell receptor beta chains were all obtained from the same sample, sequenced in a study of blood T cell repertoires in COVID-19. Clones were sequenced by immunoSEQ multiplex PCR, and TCRdb holds only the in-frame ones, with some missing. Of hundreds of thousands of clones in the sample, approximately 87% were seen once. The specimen was peripheral blood. These receptors all stem from a man aged 55 to 70 who had recovered from COVID-19.

The CDR3 nucleotides read TGCGCCAGCAGCGCAACTAGCGGGGGCTACAATGAGCAGTTCTTC. Residues: CASSATSGGYNEQFF. The chain couples TRBV5-1 to TRBJ2-1; 11 nucleotides agree with TRBD2. The CDR3 totals 15 residues. CDR1 and CDR2 from the germline V gene are SGHRS and YFSETQ. V shed 4 bases and J 3 bases; nucleotides not matched to a gene: 3.

This sequence joins TRBV5-4 and TRBJ1-1; maybe TRBD1 (6 bases). This CDR3 has 15 residues. Germline CDR1 SGHNT, CDR2 YYREEE (reference sequence). V shed 4 bases and J shed 1 base, with 14 bases lying between them. CDR3 bases: TGTGCCAGCAGCCCCGGGACAACGAGGAACACTGAAGCTTTCTTT. Amino acid sequence: CASSPGTTRNTEAFF.

A single count supports this clone. This chain connects TRBV5-5 to TRBJ1-1; 9 bases match TRBD1. The CDR3 spans 14 residues. Trimming cost V 0 bases and J 6 bases; bases outside gene matches: 3. Germline V gives CDR1 SGHKS, CDR2 YYEKEE (reference sequence). The CDR3 sequence: CASSLAGQGAEAFF. CDR3 sequence (DNA): TGTGCCAGCAGCTTGGCGGGACAGGGTGCTGAAGCTTTCTTT.

This chain uses TRBV6-4 with TRBJ2-1; weak D call: TRBD1 (5 bases). The germline V gene has CDR1 MRHNA and CDR2 SNTAGT. The CDR3 length is 12 residues. The V end was cut by 4 bases, the J end by 4 bases, with 5 bases between. CDR3 sequence reads: CASSAGYNEQFF. The CDR3 region has the DNA TGTGCCAGCAGTGCAGGGTACAATGAGCAGTTCTTC.

The rearrangement uses TRBV5-1 and TRBJ2-3; tentatively, D is TRBD2 (5 bases). Trimming shortened V by 4 bases and J by 1 base, and 16 bases separated the two germline ends. This CDR3 contains 16 residues. CDR1 and CDR2 (germline): SGHRS, YFSETQ. DNA for the CDR3: TGCGCCAGCAGCCCGACGGGGTCAGGCCGCACAGATACGCAGTATTTT. Encoded protein: CASSPTGSGRTDTQYF.

CDR3 in DNA: TGTGCCAGCAGCCTGGGCACTAGCGGGAGTGTTGAGCAGTTCTTC. The encoded protein is CASSLGTSGSVEQFF. The chain is built from TRBV28 and TRBJ2-1; the match to TRBD2 covers 11 bases. The length of the CDR3 is 15 residues. Germline CDR1 reads MDHEN; CDR2 reads SYDVKM. The junction had 10 bases not matched to a gene; V was cut back by 6 bases and J by 9 bases.

CDR3 in DNA: TGTGCCAGCAGTTCTCACAGGGTCGCTCTATATAGCAATCAGCCCCAGCATTTT. The encoded protein is CASSSHRVALYSNQPQHF. The chain uses TRBV27 and TRBJ1-5, with a possible D match to TRBD1 (6 bases). Germline lookup yields CDR1 MNHEY and CDR2 SMNVEV (reference sequence). V lost 4 bases and J lost 0, with 19 bases in between. The CDR3 loop spans 18 amino acids.

The chain links TRBV1 to TRBJ2-3; TRBD2, as called in the table, went unchecked against the DNA. TRBV1 is marked as a pseudogene. The CDR3 is 16 residues long. Written as DNA, the CDR3 is TGCACCAGCAGCCGCGCTACTAGCGTTCGCTCAGATACGCAGTATTTT. This gives the protein CTSSRATSVRSDTQYF.

The rearrangement uses TRBV5-1 and TRBJ2-3; the D is unclear. The ends were cut back, 5 bases at V and 6 bases at J, with 10 bases in the middle. The germline V gene has CDR1 SGHRS and CDR2 YFSETQ. The CDR3 is 12 residues long. The CDR3 DNA follows: TGCGCCAGCAGGGTCGGGTGGGATACGCAGTATTTT. It translates to CASRVGWDTQYF.

The chain links TRBV30 to TRBJ1-1; maybe TRBD1 (6 bases). CDR1 is GTSNPN, CDR2 SVGIG, per germline (reference sequence). This CDR3 is 16 amino acids long. V shed 0 bases and J shed 1 base, with 15 bases lying between them. CDR3 sequence reads: CAWSVLGRGKNTEAFF. CDR3 nucleotide sequence: TGTGCCTGGAGTGTACTTGGTAGGGGGAAGAACACTGAAGCTTTCTTT.

The CDR3 region has the DNA TGTGCCAGCAGTTCCTTTACTCCGGGACTAGCTTTCTTC. Translated, it gives CASSSFTPGLAFF. The rearrangement links TRBV12-3 or TRBV12-4 to TRBJ2-1; 9 nucleotides agree with TRBD2. This CDR3 has 13 amino acids. The J segment lost 16 bases and the V segment lost 4 bases, leaving 11 bases of the junction unmatched.

This chain links TRBV28 with TRBJ1-2; D unresolved. V gave up 8 bases and J gave up 1 base, with 2 bases separating them. The length of the CDR3 is 10 residues. Germline V gene sequence: CDR1 MDHEN, CDR2 SYDVKM. CDR3 coding DNA: TGTGCCAGCTATAACTATGGCTACACCTTC. Translating gives CASYNYGYTF.

V usage is TRBV9 and J usage is TRBJ1-2; perhaps TRBD1 as D (5 bases). Trimming took off 2 bases at V and 3 bases at J, with 11 bases between the two ends. CDR3 size: 14 residues. Per the germline V gene, CDR1 is SGDLS and CDR2 is YYNGEE. The CDR3 loop reads CASSVGREHYGYTF. The CDR3 region has the DNA TGTGCCAGCAGCGTGGGCAGGGAACACTATGGCTACACCTTC.

The J gene is TRBJ2-5, the V gene TRBV10-1; 7 bases are a match to TRBD1. Losses at the gene ends were 3 bases for V and 14 bases for J; bases not matched to a gene: 9. The CDR3 has 12 residues. In germline, CDR1 is WNHNN, CDR2 SYGVQD (reference sequence). The CDR3 loop reads CASSDGPGTVYF. CDR3 DNA: TGCGCCAGCAGTGATGGGCCCGGGACAGTTTACTTC.

V usage is TRBV9 and J usage is TRBJ1-2; 10 nucleotides align to TRBD1. CDR3 length: 14 amino acids. With 4 bases clipped from V and 8 bases from J, the junction kept 8 bases outside the gene matches. CDR1 is SGDLS and CDR2 is YYNGEE in the germline V gene. Written as DNA, the CDR3 is TGTGCCAGCAGCCCCAGGACAGGGGGAGCAGGCTACACCTTC. It encodes CASSPRTGGAGYTF. Full variable domain (missing parts from reference TRBV9 and TRBJ1-2): DSGVTQTPKHLITATGQRVTLRCSPRSGDLSVYWYQQSLDQGLQFLIQYYNGEERAKGNILERFSAQQFPDLHSELNLSSLELGDSALYFCASSPRTGGAGYTFGSGTRLTVV.

The rearrangement joins TRBV5-4 to TRBJ2-5; D is unclear. The CDR3 is 13 residues long. V was shortened by 3 bases and J by 2 bases, with 8 bases between the two germline ends. Germline V CDR1 and CDR2: SGHNT, YYREEE (reference sequence). This CDR3 reads CASSWAAQETQYF. The CDR3 DNA reads as TGTGCCAGCAGCTGGGCAGCACAAGAGACCCAGTACTTC.

The V call is TRBV24-1, the J call TRBJ2-1, with a possible D match to TRBD1 (6 bases). From germline, CDR1 is KGHDR and CDR2 SFDVKD. This CDR3 comprises 14 residues. The V end lost 4 bases, the J end lost 6 bases, and 12 bases lay between the germline ends. The CDR3 region is CATSESGTSNEQFF. The CDR3 nucleotides read TGTGCCACCAGTGAGTCCGGGACAAGCAATGAGCAGTTCTTC.

The chain joins TRBV29-1 to TRBJ1-2; perhaps TRBD1 as D (5 bases). The V gene's germline CDR1 is SQVTM and CDR2 ANQGSEA. Trimming shortened V by 7 bases and J by 2 bases, and 14 bases separated the two germline ends. The CDR3 length is 13 residues. CDR3 sequence (DNA): TGCAGCGCTGCCGGGACTTGGAACTATGGCTACACCTTC. Protein: CSAAGTWNYGYTF.

This chain links TRBV5-6 with TRBJ1-1, with TRBD1 matching 9 bases. V shed 4 bases and J 6 bases; nucleotides not matched to a gene: 7. CDR3 length: 14 residues. Germline lookup yields CDR1 SGHDT and CDR2 YYEEEE. CDR3 region: CASSTTDRGPEAFF. CDR3 DNA: TGTGCCAGCAGCACGACGGACAGGGGACCTGAAGCTTTCTTT.

This chain uses TRBV7-9 with TRBJ1-2; 9 bases line up with TRBD1. The CDR3 consists of 14 residues. Germline CDR1 reads SEHNR; CDR2 reads FQNEAQ (reference sequence). J gave up 2 bases and V 10 bases, and 8 bases lay outside the gene matches. The CDR3 DNA sequence: TGTGCCATCATACCGGGACAGGGCAACTATGGCTACACCTTC. Its protein product is CAIIPGQGNYGYTF.

A word on this clone: Other DNA sequences in the sample encode the same CDR3. The chain has TRBV5-1 and TRBJ2-3; 9 bases are a match to TRBD1. Germline V gene sequence: CDR1 SGHRS, CDR2 YFSETQ. This CDR3 comprises 14 residues. Trimming cost V 0 bases and J 6 bases; bases outside gene matches: 2. The DNA of the CDR3 is TGCGCCAGCAGCTTGGGAACAGGGGGCGATACGCAGTATTTT. It translates to CASSLGTGGDTQYF.

The chain employs TRBV6-5 and TRBJ2-3; 13 positions match TRBD2. This CDR3 comprises 15 residues. Germline values: CDR1 MNHEY, CDR2 SVGAGI. After removal of 5 bases from V and 7 bases from J, the junction contained 6 bases not matched to a gene. CDR3 in DNA: TGTGCCAGCAGTACTAGCGGGGGGGTGGGATATACGCAGTATTTT. It specifies CASSTSGGVGYTQYF.

This clone was seen only a few times. The chain employs TRBV5-6 and TRBJ2-3, with a weak D call TRBD1 (6 bases). Germline values: CDR1 SGHDT, CDR2 YYEEEE. The CDR3 extends over 15 amino acids. V was clipped by 4 bases and J by 5 bases, with 17 bases between them. CDR3 in DNA: TGTGCCAGCAGCCAGAGGGACAAAATCTTAGATACGCAGTATTTT. Encoded protein: CASSQRDKILDTQYF. Complete variable domain (other parts from reference TRBV5-6 and TRBJ2-3): DAGVTQSPTHLIKTRGQQVTLRCSPKSGHDTVSWYQQALGQGPQFIFQYYEEEERQRGNFPDRFSGHQFPNYSSELNVNALLLGDSALYLCASSQRDKILDTQYFGPGTRLTVL.

This rearrangement joins TRBV5-1 to TRBJ1-1; perhaps TRBD1 as D (6 bases). This CDR3 region has 16 residues. Trimming took 4 bases from V and 3 from J, leaving 19 bases between them. The germline CDR1 and CDR2 sequences are SGHRS and YFSETQ. CDR3 protein: CASSMDGGAGDTEAFF. CDR3 nucleotide sequence: TGCGCCAGCAGCATGGATGGGGGCGCTGGGGACACTGAAGCTTTCTTT.